This T cell receptor (beta chain) is from a study of shared clonotypes between healthy human individuals (TCRdb year 2020). About the study as a whole: A couple of women and a few men aged 18 to 49 years were included in the cohort. Different laboratories and diverse techniques were used to prepare libraries and sequence TCR repertoires, to increase sequencing depth and limit assay-specific biases. Per donor, three plates each were used for CD4 naive and CD4 memory, two for CD8 naive, and one for CD8 memory. Blood TCR repertoires of four to six healthy adults were deeply sequenced to estimate repertoire size and the extent of clonotype sharing between individuals. Each donor's leukapheresis produced roughly between roughly 0.85 and 10 billion PBMCs. The study at large found these results: Even with the large sequencing depth, rarefaction of the sorted-subset datasets indicated that sequencing was incomplete. When several donors were compared, the shared fraction of clonotypes was around 5% for naive CD4, 3.5% for naive CD8, 2.3% for memory CD4, and 0.3% to 0.5% for memory CD8. Estimated clonotype richness was generally larger for naive than for memory subsets. The genetic and exposure-history diversity represented was limited by the small number of donors. Sampling was restricted to blood, and TCR repertoires in tissue are likely to differ from TCR repertoires in blood. Pairwise subsampling led to the expectation that sequencing depth would affect the degree of clonotype sharing among donors. Compared with non-shared clonotypes, clonotypes shared by all four sorted-subset donors had higher generation probabilities.

The germline V gene yields SNHLY for CDR1 and FYNNEI for CDR2. The CDR3 contains 13 residues, cysteine and phenylalanine counted. The CDR3 DNA has 39 bases and is translated from base 1. V is cut by 10 bases and J by 1 base, and the space between the germline ends is 12 bases. TCR CDR3 regions were amplified from genomic DNA by multiplex PCR using the deep immunoSEQ assay. Extracted genomic DNA from each cell subset was spread evenly across all wells of several immunoSEQ 96-well plates, with each plate serving as a replicate. For sorted subsets, about 220 ng of genomic DNA, equivalent to 25,000 to 30,000 T cell genomes, went into each replicate PCR. Purified libraries were measured with a Qubit 3.0 fluorometer, size-checked on a Bioanalyzer 2100, and measured again with the KAPA Library Quantification kit. Every immunoSEQ 96-well plate was sequenced on a separate single-read 150-cycle Illumina NextSeq 550 flow cell. The published analysis was carried out like this. Because only junctional sequences without quality scores were contained in the immunoSEQ output, filtering matching that applied to full-length reads could not be performed. Sequences were annotated with PyIR, a Python wrapper for IgBLAST v1.9, using IMGT germline references to assign V/J genes and CDR3. Reads with weak V/J assignments (E-value above 1e-6), missing CDR3, stop codons, out-of-frame junctions, or ambiguous translated residues were removed. A V3J clonotype was defined by an identical inferred V gene, J gene, and CDR3 amino acid sequence. Percentage overlap between repertoires was calculated by dividing the number of shared unique clonotypes by the size of the smaller repertoire. Repertoire richness was assessed with RTK rarefaction, the Chao1 estimator, and Recon v2.1 estimates of unobserved clonotypes. For all TCRbeta clonotypes obtained by the gDNA method from a few donors, generation probabilities were computed with OLGA. The clones in this table, taken by TCRdb from immuneACCESS, are in-frame only. Not every clone is retained; where verified, under half of the shortfall comes from an unresolved V gene, and the cause of the rest is unknown. The V and J calls and clone size are taken from that table; D and trimming were inferred from the DNA. The sample has hundreds of thousands of clones on record, 95% to 96% of them singletons. The ten largest clones represent about 0.11% of the sample.

About this clone: It has no known antigen specificity. The record has no base qualities; no much larger clone is one base away.

CD8 naive samples were obtained by positive selection for CCR7 among CD45RO-negative cells, yielding a CD45RA+CCR7+ population from which TemRA cells were excluded. Healthy HIV-negative adults with no recently reported acute infections or vaccinations were included as donors. All donors were Caucasian adults living in Nashville, Tennessee, USA. Blood was collected by leukapheresis, and PBMCs were isolated by Ficoll-Histopaque density gradient centrifugation and then cryopreserved in liquid nitrogen vapor phase. Analytical flow cytometry was used to check the purity and quantity of every magnetically sorted T cell population. Each sorted fraction had its genomic DNA isolated and then quantified by UV absorbance on a Nanodrop 2000c.

This TCR was sampled from a woman younger than 45 in good health. The chain links TRBV2 with TRBJ2-3, and perhaps TRBD2 as D gene, on 5 matching bases. The sequenced sample was naive CD8+ T cells sorted from blood. The sample's cell subset or site, from its label and the paper: CD45RA+CCR7+. The CDR3 loop reads CAKTGLGTDTQYF. The DNA sequence reads TGTGCCAAAACGGGGTTAGGCACAGATACGCAGTATTTT. The full variable domain, with segments outside the CDR3 supplied by the reference TRBV2 and TRBJ2-3 proteins, appears as EPEVTQTPSHQVTQMGQEVILRCVPISNHLYFYWYRQILGQKVEFLVSFYNNEISEKSEIFDDQFSVERPDGSNFTLKIRSTKLEDSAMYFCAKTGLGTDTQYFGPGTRLTVL.